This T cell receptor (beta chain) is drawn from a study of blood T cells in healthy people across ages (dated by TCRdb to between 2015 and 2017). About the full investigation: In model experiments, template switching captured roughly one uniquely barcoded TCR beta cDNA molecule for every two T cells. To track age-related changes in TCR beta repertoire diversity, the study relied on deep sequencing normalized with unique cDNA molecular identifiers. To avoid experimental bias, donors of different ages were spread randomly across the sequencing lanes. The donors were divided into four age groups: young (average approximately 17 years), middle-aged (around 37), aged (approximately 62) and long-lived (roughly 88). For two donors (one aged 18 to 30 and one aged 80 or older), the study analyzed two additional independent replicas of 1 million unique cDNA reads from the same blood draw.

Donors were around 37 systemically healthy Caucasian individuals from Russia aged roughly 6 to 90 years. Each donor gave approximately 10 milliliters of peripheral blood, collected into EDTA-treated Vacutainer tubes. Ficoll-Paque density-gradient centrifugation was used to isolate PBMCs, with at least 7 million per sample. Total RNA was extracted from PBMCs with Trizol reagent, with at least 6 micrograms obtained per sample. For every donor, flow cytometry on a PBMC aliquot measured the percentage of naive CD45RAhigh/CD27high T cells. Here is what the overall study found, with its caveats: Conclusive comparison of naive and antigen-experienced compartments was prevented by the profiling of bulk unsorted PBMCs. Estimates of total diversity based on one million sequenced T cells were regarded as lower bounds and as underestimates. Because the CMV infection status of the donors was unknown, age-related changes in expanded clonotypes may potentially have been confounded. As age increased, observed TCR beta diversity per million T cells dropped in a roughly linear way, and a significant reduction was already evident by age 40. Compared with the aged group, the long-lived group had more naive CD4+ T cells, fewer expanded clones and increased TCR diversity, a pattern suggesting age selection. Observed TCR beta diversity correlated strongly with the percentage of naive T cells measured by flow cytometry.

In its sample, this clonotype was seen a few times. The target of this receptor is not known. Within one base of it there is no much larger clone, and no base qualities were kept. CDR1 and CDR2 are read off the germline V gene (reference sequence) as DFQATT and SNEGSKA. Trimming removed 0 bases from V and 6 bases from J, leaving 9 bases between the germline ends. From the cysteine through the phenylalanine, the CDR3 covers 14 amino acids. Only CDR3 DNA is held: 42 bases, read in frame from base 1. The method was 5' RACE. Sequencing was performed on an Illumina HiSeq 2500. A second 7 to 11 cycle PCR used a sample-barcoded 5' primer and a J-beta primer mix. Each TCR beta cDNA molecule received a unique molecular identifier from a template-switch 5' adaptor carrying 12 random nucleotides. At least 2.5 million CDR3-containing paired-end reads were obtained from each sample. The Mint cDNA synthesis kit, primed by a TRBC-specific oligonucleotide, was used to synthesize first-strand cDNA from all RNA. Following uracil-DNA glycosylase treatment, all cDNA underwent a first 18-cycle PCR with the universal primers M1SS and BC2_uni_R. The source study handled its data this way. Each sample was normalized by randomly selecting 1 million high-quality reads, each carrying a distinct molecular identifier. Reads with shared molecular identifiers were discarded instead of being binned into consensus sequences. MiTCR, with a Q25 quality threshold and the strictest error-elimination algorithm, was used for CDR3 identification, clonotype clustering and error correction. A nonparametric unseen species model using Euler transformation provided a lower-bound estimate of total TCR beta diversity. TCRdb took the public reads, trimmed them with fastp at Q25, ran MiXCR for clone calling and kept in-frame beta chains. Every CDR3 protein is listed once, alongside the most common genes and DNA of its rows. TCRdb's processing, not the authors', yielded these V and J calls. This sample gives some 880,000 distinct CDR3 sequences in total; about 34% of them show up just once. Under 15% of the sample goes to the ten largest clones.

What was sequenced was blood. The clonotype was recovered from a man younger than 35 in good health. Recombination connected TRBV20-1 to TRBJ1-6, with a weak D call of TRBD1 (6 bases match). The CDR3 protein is CSAREYRANSPLHF. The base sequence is TGCAGTGCTAGAGAGTACAGGGCTAATTCACCCCTCCACTTT.